This is a list of T cell receptor beta chains from one sample in a study of OX40 agonist ivuxolimab in advanced cancers. This table comes from immunoSEQ multiplex PCR, and its TCRdb copy is limited to in-frame clones, with some not included. The sample has some 26,000 clones; approximately 86% are singletons. Specimen: CD4+ or CD8+ T cells sorted from blood, collected in a trial of the OX40 agonist ivuxolimab. All receptors derive from an adult with an advanced solid tumor such as melanoma, head and neck, liver or kidney cancer. Each CDR3 is given with its conserved first and last residue. D genes are given only for firm matches. The size field is filled for only some rows; it gives once, few, many or a size class.

D,J,V,size,DNA,CDR3
.,TRBJ1-4,TRBV7-9,.,TGTGCCGGGGGGGATATCCAGGCCAAGGAAAAACTGTTTTTT,CAGGDIQAKEKLFF
TRBD1,TRBJ2-7,TRBV13,.,TGTGCCAGCAGCTCGACCGGGACAGGGGGCCCCGAGCAGTACTTC,CASSSTGTGGPEQYF
.,TRBJ1-1,TRBV5-1,.,TGCGCCAGCAGCTTGAGCGGCGGGAACACTGAAGCTTTCTTT,CASSLSGGNTEAFF
.,TRBJ2-3,TRBV11-2,.,TGTGCCAGCAGCTTAGGGACGGGGGCTGATACGCAGTATTTT,CASSLGTGADTQYF
.,TRBJ2-5,TRBV7-9,.,TGTGCCAGCAGCTTAGGGTGGGAGTACCAAGAGACCCAGTACTTC,CASSLGWEYQETQYF
.,TRBJ1-5,TRBV5-1,once,TGTGCCAGCAGCAGCGCAATTAATCAGCCCCAGCATTTT,CASSSAINQPQHF
.,TRBJ2-7,TRBV14,.,TGTGCCAGCAGCCAAGATGGGGGGATTTACGAGCAGTACTTC,CASSQDGGIYEQYF
.,TRBJ1-1,TRBV7-3,.,TGTGCCAGCAGCTTAACGAGTGGCGCTGAAGCTTTCTTT,CASSLTSGAEAFF
.,TRBJ2-1,TRBV5-1,.,TGCGCCAGCAGCTTGCCCAGGGTGAATGAGCAGTTCTTC,CASSLPRVNEQFF
.,TRBJ2-1,TRBV7-2,once,TGTGCCAGCAGCTTAGCCTTGATGGGGCTTTACAATGAGCAGTTCTTC,CASSLALMGLYNEQFF
TRBD1,TRBJ2-7,TRBV7-6,.,TGTGCCAGCAGCTTAGGCGCCCCGGGACAGGGAAGATACGAGCAGTACTTC,CASSLGAPGQGRYEQYF
.,TRBJ2-5,TRBV11-2,.,TGTGCCAGCAGCTTAGATCCAGGGCGCGTAGAGACCCAGTACTTC,CASSLDPGRVETQYF
TRBD1,TRBJ1-5,TRBV4-1,.,TGCGCCAGCAGCCAATCACGGACAGGGGGCGAGGATCAGCCCCAGCATTTT,CASSQSRTGGEDQPQHF
.,TRBJ2-6,TRBV9,.,TGTGCCAGCAGCGCCGACGGACAGTATGGGGCCAACGTCCTGACTTTC,CASSADGQYGANVLTF
.,TRBJ1-5,TRBV4-1,few,TGCGCCAGCAGCCACCGCCAGGGATATCAGCCCCAGCATTTT,CASSHRQGYQPQHF
.,TRBJ1-2,TRBV9,.,TGTGCCAGCAGCGTAGGAAGCTATGGCTACACCTTC,CASSVGSYGYTF
.,TRBJ2-7,TRBV13,.,TGTGCCAGCAGCTTAGAGAGCTCCTACGAGCAGTACTTC,CASSLESSYEQYF
TRBD1,TRBJ2-7,TRBV6-1,.,TGTGCCAGCAGTGCTGGGACAGGGGCAACCTACGAGCAGTACTTC,CASSAGTGATYEQYF
.,TRBJ1-5,TRBV13,once,TGTGCCAGCAGCACAACAGCGGGCGAGAGAGATCAGCCCCAGCATTTT,CASSTTAGERDQPQHF
.,TRBJ2-7,TRBV27,.,TGTGCCAGCAGTTTCATTGGAGGGGGCAGCAACGAGCAGTACTTC,CASSFIGGGSNEQYF
TRBD1,TRBJ1-3,TRBV6-5,few,TGTGCCAGCAGTCCTGACAGGGGAGGGTGGAACACCATATATTTT,CASSPDRGGWNTIYF
TRBD2,TRBJ2-1,TRBV29-1,few,TGCAGCGTTGATCTTCTAGCGGGAGTTGGTGAGCAGTTCTTC,CSVDLLAGVGEQFF
TRBD1,TRBJ1-2,TRBV5-8,once,TGTGCCAGCAGCCCGACAGGGACCCATGGCTACACCTTC,CASSPTGTHGYTF
.,TRBJ2-2,TRBV13,large,TGTGCCAGCAGAGATTATCAGGGATCCGGGGAGCTGTTTTTT,CASRDYQGSGELFF
TRBD1,TRBJ2-3,TRBV28,.,TGTGCCAGCAGTTTCCAGGGACAGGGGCCCTACCACAACTATTTTCCAGATACGCAGTATTTT,CASSFQGQGPYHNYFPDTQYF
.,TRBJ2-1,TRBV27,.,TGTGCCAGCAGTTTATCGGGGACTTTGGACGCCCGTGCTGAGCAGTTCTTC,CASSLSGTLDARAEQFF
TRBD2,TRBJ2-1,TRBV11-3,.,TGTGCCAGCAGCTTACGGACTAGCGGGAGTCAAAATGAGCAGTTCTTC,CASSLRTSGSQNEQFF
TRBD2,TRBJ2-1,TRBV9,.,TGTGCCAGCAGCGTAAGTTTAGCGGGAGTTTTTGGAAATGAGCAGTTCTTC,CASSVSLAGVFGNEQFF
.,TRBJ2-7,TRBV14,once,TGTGCCAGCAGCCAAGAACGGGACAATGGGGAGCAGTACTTC,CASSQERDNGEQYF
.,TRBJ2-5,TRBV7-6,.,TGTGCCAGCAGCTTATTACCCAACCAAGAGACCCAGTACTTC,CASSLLPNQETQYF
.,TRBJ2-5,TRBV7-2,once,TGTGCCAGCAGCCTACAGGGAATTCAGTACTTC,CASSLQGIQYF
TRBD2,TRBJ2-1,TRBV5-1,.,TGCGCCAGCAGCTTGTTGGCGGGAGGCCTACGGAATGAGCAGTTCTTC,CASSLLAGGLRNEQFF
.,TRBJ1-4,TRBV7-6,.,TGTGCCAGCAGCTTAGGTGGGGTGAACGAAAAACTGTTTTTT,CASSLGGVNEKLFF
.,TRBJ1-1,TRBV6-6,.,TGTGCCAGCAGTTACTCGGGGGGCCCTGAAGCTTTCTTT,CASSYSGGPEAFF
.,TRBJ1-6,TRBV15,.,TGTGCCACCAGCAGAGATCGGGGGGGAAGTTCACCCCTCCACTTT,CATSRDRGGSSPLHF
.,TRBJ2-6,TRBV7-2,.,TGTGCCAGCAGCTTAGATCCGTTTAGCTCTGGGGCCAACGTCCTGACTTTC,CASSLDPFSSGANVLTF
.,TRBJ1-1,TRBV11-2,.,TGTGCCAGCAGCTTTAGGGAGAACACTGAAGCTTTCTTT,CASSFRENTEAFF
.,TRBJ2-7,TRBV19,.,TGTGCCAGTAGTCCGGGGAGAACAGGCCTCTACGAGCAGTACTTC,CASSPGRTGLYEQYF
TRBD2,TRBJ2-4,TRBV27,medium-sized,TGTGCCAGCAGAACTGGGGGGGTGAACATTCAGTACTTC,CASRTGGVNIQYF
.,TRBJ2-1,TRBV27,.,TGTGCCAGCAGTTTTGTCCCCTACAATGAGCAGTTCTTC,CASSFVPYNEQFF
.,TRBJ1-5,TRBV5-6,.,TGTGCCAGCAGCTTGGCTGGAGGAGGGTGGTACAATCAGCCCCAGCATTTT,CASSLAGGGWYNQPQHF